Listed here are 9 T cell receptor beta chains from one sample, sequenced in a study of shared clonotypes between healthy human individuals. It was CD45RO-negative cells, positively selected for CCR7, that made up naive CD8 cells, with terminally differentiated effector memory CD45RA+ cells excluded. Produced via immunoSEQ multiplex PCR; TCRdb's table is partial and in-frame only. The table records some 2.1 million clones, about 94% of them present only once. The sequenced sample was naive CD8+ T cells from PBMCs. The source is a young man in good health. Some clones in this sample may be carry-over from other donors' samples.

CDR3 loop: CASSARTGRTEAFF. The CDR3 region has the DNA TGTGCCAGCAGCGCCCGGACAGGGAGGACTGAAGCTTTCTTT. J is TRBJ1-1 and V is TRBV9, with 8 bases that match TRBD1. V trimming: 3 bases; J trimming: 5 bases; junction bases outside the gene matches: 6. The CDR3 loop spans 14 amino acids. From germline, CDR1 is SGDLS and CDR2 YYNGEE.

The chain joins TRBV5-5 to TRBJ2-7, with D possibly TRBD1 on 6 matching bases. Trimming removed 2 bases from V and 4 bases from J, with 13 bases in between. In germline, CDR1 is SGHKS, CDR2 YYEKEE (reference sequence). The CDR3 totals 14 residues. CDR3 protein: CASSFRQDQYEQYF. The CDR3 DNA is TGTGCCAGCAGCTTCAGACAGGACCAATACGAGCAGTACTTC.

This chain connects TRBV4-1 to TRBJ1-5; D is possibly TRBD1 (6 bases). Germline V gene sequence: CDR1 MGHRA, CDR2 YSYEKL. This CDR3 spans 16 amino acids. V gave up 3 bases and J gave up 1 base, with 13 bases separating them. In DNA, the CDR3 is TGCGCCAGCAGCCAGAGGGCAGGGGCGAGCAATCAGCCCCAGCATTTT. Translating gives CASSQRAGASNQPQHF.

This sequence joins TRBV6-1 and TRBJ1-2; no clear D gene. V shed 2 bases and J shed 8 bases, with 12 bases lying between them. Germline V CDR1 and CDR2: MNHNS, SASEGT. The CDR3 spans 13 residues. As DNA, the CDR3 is TGTGCCAGCAGTGAACGAGGCGGGTTGGGCTACACCTTC. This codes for CASSERGGLGYTF.

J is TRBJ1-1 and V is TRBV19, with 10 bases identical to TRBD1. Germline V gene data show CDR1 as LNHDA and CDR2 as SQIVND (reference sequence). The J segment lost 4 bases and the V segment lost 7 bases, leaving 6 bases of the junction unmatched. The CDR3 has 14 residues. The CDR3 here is CASTSGTGVTEAFF. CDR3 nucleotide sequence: TGTGCCAGTACTTCCGGGACAGGGGTCACTGAAGCTTTCTTT.

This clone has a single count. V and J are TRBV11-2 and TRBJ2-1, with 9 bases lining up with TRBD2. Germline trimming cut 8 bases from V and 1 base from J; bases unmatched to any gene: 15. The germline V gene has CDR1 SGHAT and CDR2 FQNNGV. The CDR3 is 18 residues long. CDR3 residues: CASGSGSVLMGSYNEQFF. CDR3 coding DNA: TGTGCCAGCGGTAGCGGGAGTGTCTTGATGGGGTCCTACAATGAGCAGTTCTTC.

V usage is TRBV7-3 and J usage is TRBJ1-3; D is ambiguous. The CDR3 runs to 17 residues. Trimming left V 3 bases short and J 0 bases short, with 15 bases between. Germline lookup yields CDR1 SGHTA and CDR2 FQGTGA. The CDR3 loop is CASSFQIDMTSGNTIYF. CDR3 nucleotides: TGTGCCAGCAGCTTCCAAATAGACATGACCTCTGGAAACACCATATATTTT.

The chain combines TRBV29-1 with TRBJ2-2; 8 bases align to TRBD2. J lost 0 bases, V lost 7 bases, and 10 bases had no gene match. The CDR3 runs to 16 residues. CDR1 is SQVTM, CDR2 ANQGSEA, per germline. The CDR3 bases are TGCAGCGGAGTGTTTAGCGGGGAATCGAACACCGGGGAGCTGTTTTTT. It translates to CSGVFSGESNTGELFF.

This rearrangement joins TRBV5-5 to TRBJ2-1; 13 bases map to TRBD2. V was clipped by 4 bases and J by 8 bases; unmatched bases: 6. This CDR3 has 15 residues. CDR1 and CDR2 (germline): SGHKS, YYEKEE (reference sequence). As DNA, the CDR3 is TGTGCCAGCAGCCCACTAGCGGGAGGGCCCCATGAGCAGTTCTTC. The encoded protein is CASSPLAGGPHEQFF.